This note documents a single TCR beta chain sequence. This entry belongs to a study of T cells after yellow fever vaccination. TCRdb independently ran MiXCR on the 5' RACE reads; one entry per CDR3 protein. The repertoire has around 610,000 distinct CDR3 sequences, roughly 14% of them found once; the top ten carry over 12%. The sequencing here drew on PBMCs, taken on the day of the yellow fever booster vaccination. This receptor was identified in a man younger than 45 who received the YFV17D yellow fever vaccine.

The CDR3 is CASSQDTSGAYEQYF. The CDR3 DNA sequence: TGTGCCAGCAGCCAAGACACTAGCGGAGCCTACGAGCAGTACTTC. The chain couples TRBV4-2 to TRBJ2-7, with 8 nucleotides matching TRBD2. The V gene's germline CDR1 is LGHNA and CDR2 YNFKEQ. J gave up 2 bases and V 0 bases, and 3 bases lay outside the gene matches. This CDR3 has 15 amino acids.